The 15 T cell receptor beta chains below all came from one sample that was sequenced in a study of T cell responses to AZD1222 COVID-19 vaccine. TCRdb's copy holds only in-frame clones and misses some; the assay was immunoSEQ multiplex PCR. This sample yields 130,000 or so clones, of which 90% are seen a single time; 1.5% to 2% belongs to the top ten. The source material was peripheral blood, sampled on day 0 of AZD1222 vaccination. Receptor source: an adult in good health.

The V and J genes are TRBV12-3 or TRBV12-4 and TRBJ1-3, with D unclear. This CDR3 has 12 residues. Trimming took 5 bases from V and 11 from J, leaving 13 bases between them. CDR3: CASSPDHGPIYF. CDR3 bases: TGTGCCAGCAGTCCCGACCACGGGCCCATATATTTT.

The chain has TRBV2 and TRBJ1-4; the D gene is possibly TRBD1 (5 bases). V lost 4 bases, J lost 7 bases, and 7 bases lay in between. In germline, CDR1 is SNHLY, CDR2 FYNNEI. This CDR3 region has 12 residues. Here the CDR3 reads CASSGTPEKLFF. DNA for the CDR3: TGTGCCAGCAGTGGGACACCTGAAAAACTGTTTTTT.

The chain recombines TRBV4-2 with TRBJ2-1; D could derive from TRBD1 or TRBD2 (6 bases each). The CDR3 is 15 residues long. Between the trimmed V and J ends, which lost 7 bases and 3 bases, there was a span of 16 bases. Germline V gene sequence: CDR1 LGHNA, CDR2 YNFKEQ. CDR3 nucleotide sequence: TGTGCCAGCAAGGGGGGCGGGGATGGCTACAATGAGCAGTTCTTC. It translates to CASKGGGDGYNEQFF.

This chain uses TRBV15 with TRBJ2-5, with 12 positions matching TRBD2. CDR3 size: 19 residues. J gave up 5 bases and V 0 bases, and 13 bases lay outside the gene matches. Germline lookup yields CDR1 LNHNV and CDR2 YYDKDF (reference sequence). The CDR3: CATSRELAGGGAGVETQYF. CDR3 sequence (DNA): TGTGCCACCAGCAGAGAGCTAGCGGGAGGGGGTGCAGGGGTGGAGACCCAGTACTTC.

The J gene is TRBJ1-4, the V gene TRBV30, with a possible D match to TRBD1 (6 bases). CDR1 and CDR2 from the germline V gene are GTSNPN and SVGIG (reference sequence). This CDR3 has 16 amino acids. The ends were cut back, 3 bases at V and 5 bases at J, with 19 bases in the middle. The CDR3 region is CAWSLIGGPTNEKLFF. CDR3 in DNA: TGTGCCTGGAGCCTGATTGGGGGCCCCACGAATGAAAAACTGTTTTTT.

This sequence joins TRBV7-3 and TRBJ2-3; 7 bases align to TRBD2. This CDR3 comprises 15 residues. CDR1 is SGHTA, CDR2 FQGTGA, per germline. V shed 0 bases and J 4 bases; nucleotides not matched to a gene: 4. In DNA form, the CDR3 reads TGTGCCAGCAGCTTAACAGCGGGAAGGTCAGATACGCAGTATTTT. Encoded protein: CASSLTAGRSDTQYF. The full variable domain, completed using reference TRBV7-3 and TRBJ2-3, is GAGVSQTPSNKVTEKGKYVELRCDPISGHTALYWYRQSLGQGPEFLIYFQGTGAADDSGLPNDRFFAVRPEGSVSTLKIQRTERGDSAVYLCASSLTAGRSDTQYFGPGTRLTVL.

V and J are TRBV13 and TRBJ2-3; 12 positions match TRBD2. The CDR3 spans 15 residues. Losses at the gene ends were 5 bases for V and 5 bases for J; bases not matched to a gene: 5. Germline assignment: CDR1 PRHDT and CDR2 FYEKMQ (reference sequence). The CDR3 DNA is TGTGCCAGCAGCGGACTAGCGGGGCCGTTAGATACGCAGTATTTT. It codes for CASSGLAGPLDTQYF. Looking up the rest from reference TRBV13 and TRBJ2-3 gives the full variable domain: AAGVIQSPRHLIKEKRETATLKCYPIPRHDTVYWYQQGPGQDPQFLISFYEKMQSDKGSIPDRFSAQQFSDYHSELNMSSLELGDSALYFCASSGLAGPLDTQYFGPGTRLTVL.

CDR3 nucleotides: TGTGCCACCAGTGATCCCCGACTAGCCGGAAAAGATACGCAGTATTTT. It specifies CATSDPRLAGKDTQYF. The chain employs TRBV24-1 and TRBJ2-3; TRBD2 aligns across 7 bases. Trimming at V came to 3 bases and at J to 5 bases, leaving 10 bases not matched to a gene. CDR1 is KGHDR, CDR2 SFDVKD, per germline. The CDR3 runs to 16 residues.

This chain joins TRBV6-5 and TRBJ2-7; tentatively, D is TRBD1 (6 bases). Germline-derived CDR1 and CDR2 are MNHEY and SVGAGI. The CDR3 extends over 15 amino acids. V shed 0 bases and J shed 2 bases, with 11 bases lying between them. CDR3 sequence (DNA): TGTGCCAGCAGTTACTCGGGGGCCTACACCTACGAGCAGTACTTC. The encoded protein is CASSYSGAYTYEQYF.

The chain recombines TRBV18 with TRBJ1-1; no firm D call. V lost 1 base, J lost 1 base, and 7 bases lay in between. The germline V gene has CDR1 KGHSH and CDR2 LQKENI. This CDR3 spans 14 amino acids. In DNA, the CDR3 is TGTGCCAGCTCACCACGCCAGGCGAACACTGAAGCTTTCTTT. Translating gives CASSPRQANTEAFF. Looking up the rest from reference TRBV18 and TRBJ1-1 gives the full variable domain: NAGVMQNPRHLVRRRGQEARLRCSPMKGHSHVYWYRQLPEEGLKFMVYLQKENIIDESGMPKERFSAEFPKEGPSILRIQQVVRGDSAAYFCASSPRQANTEAFFGQGTRLTVV.

The chain has TRBV7-3 and TRBJ1-1; D not certain. V was clipped by 0 bases and J by 0 bases, with 5 bases between them. This CDR3 region has 14 residues. Looked up from germline, CDR1 is SGHTA and CDR2 is FQGTGA. The CDR3 bases are TGTGCCAGCAGCTTAACAGTACTGAACACTGAAGCTTTCTTT. Amino acids: CASSLTVLNTEAFF.

V and J are TRBV30 and TRBJ2-1; 12 nucleotides match TRBD1. Germline-derived CDR1 and CDR2 are GTSNPN and SVGIG (reference sequence). CDR3 length equals 15 residues. The J segment lost 9 bases and the V segment lost 2 bases, leaving 8 bases of the junction unmatched. CDR3 sequence: CAWSSEGQGAREQFF. The CDR3 region has the DNA TGTGCCTGGAGTTCCGAGGGACAGGGGGCCCGTGAGCAGTTCTTC. Looking up the rest from reference TRBV30 and TRBJ2-1 gives the full variable domain: SQTIHQWPATLVQPVGSPLSLECTVEGTSNPNLYWYRQAAGRGLQLLFYSVGIGQISSEVPQNLSASRPQDRQFILSSKKLLLSDSGFYLCAWSSEGQGAREQFFGPGTRLTVL.

V usage is TRBV11-1 and J usage is TRBJ2-3; TRBD2 matches at 10 bases. Looked up from germline, CDR1 is SGHAT and CDR2 is FQDESV (reference sequence). The CDR3 spans 14 residues. V shed 5 bases and J 4 bases; nucleotides not matched to a gene: 3. The CDR3 loop reads CASSPSGGADTQYF. The CDR3 DNA reads TGTGCCAGCAGCCCCAGCGGGGGGGCAGATACGCAGTATTTT.

V and J are TRBV24-1 and TRBJ2-7; D call uncertain. Trimming took 0 bases from V and 6 from J, leaving 5 bases between them. The CDR3 loop spans 12 amino acids. Germline-derived CDR1 and CDR2 are KGHDR and SFDVKD. DNA of the CDR3: TGTGCCACCAGTGATTTGACGGGCGAGCAGTACTTC. Its translation: CATSDLTGEQYF.

This rearrangement joins TRBV5-4 to TRBJ1-2; weak D call: TRBD1 (6 bases). Per germline, CDR1 SGHNT and CDR2 YYREEE (reference sequence). The CDR3 extends over 15 amino acids. The ends were cut back, 4 bases at V and 4 bases at J, with 17 bases in the middle. The CDR3 DNA sequence: TGTGCCAGCAGCGCAATCCGGCAGGGGACCTATGGCTACACCTTC. Its protein product is CASSAIRQGTYGYTF.